The entry that follows covers one T cell receptor (beta chain) sequence. The antigen is not known. A read error may produce the germline difference seen at one junction end. Constant-region reverse primers amplified full-length variable regions, followed by semi-nested Nested Universal Primer A PCR. Each CDR3 protein is one row after TCRdb ran MiXCR on the 5' RACE reads. The sample carries some 32,000 distinct CDR3 sequences, about 24% recorded once. Study-wide results and limits: Greatest tumor Treg TCR overlap was with tumor naive CD4+ cells. The larger cohort examined one V-J beta rearrangement, not whole repertoires.

The CDR3 totals 13 residues. Germline V gives CDR1 MNHEY, CDR2 SMNVEV (reference sequence). The chain carries TRBV27 and TRBJ2-7; the D is unclear. The TCR comes from a female donor with breast cancer. Sequenced: memory CD4+ T cells sorted from blood. Subset reported: memory CD4+ T cells, CD4+CD45RO+CD25-. This chain's CDR3 is CDSSLSSFYEQYF. CDR3 DNA sequence: TGTGACAGCAGTTTAAGTTCCTTCTACGAGCAGTACTTC.